The sequence of this T cell receptor (beta chain) was determined in a study of blood T cells in healthy people across ages. Note on this clonotype: No antigen is known for it.

Sample-barcoded 5' priming and a J-beta primer mix drove a second PCR of roughly 6 to 12 cycles. From the 5' RACE reads, TCRdb called clonotypes with MiXCR, one entry per CDR3 protein. The table lists 1 million or so distinct CDR3 sequences, less than 50% of them singletons, with under 20% in the top ten. The CDR3 consists of 15 residues. Germline V gene lookup returns CDR1 SGHRS and CDR2 YFSETQ. Trimming cost V 7 bases and J 5 bases; bases outside gene matches: 11. Findings and limits, study-wide: Both naive CD4+ cell counts and diversity were greater in long-lived donors than in aged donors.

The gene calls are TRBV5-1 and TRBJ2-3; 9 bases agree with TRBD1. This receptor was taken from a woman aged 55-70 years in good health. The sequenced sample was blood. The DNA for the CDR3 is TGCGCCAGCTCCTCCGGGACAGGGATGATAGATACGCAGTATTTT. Translated: CASSSGTGMIDTQYF.